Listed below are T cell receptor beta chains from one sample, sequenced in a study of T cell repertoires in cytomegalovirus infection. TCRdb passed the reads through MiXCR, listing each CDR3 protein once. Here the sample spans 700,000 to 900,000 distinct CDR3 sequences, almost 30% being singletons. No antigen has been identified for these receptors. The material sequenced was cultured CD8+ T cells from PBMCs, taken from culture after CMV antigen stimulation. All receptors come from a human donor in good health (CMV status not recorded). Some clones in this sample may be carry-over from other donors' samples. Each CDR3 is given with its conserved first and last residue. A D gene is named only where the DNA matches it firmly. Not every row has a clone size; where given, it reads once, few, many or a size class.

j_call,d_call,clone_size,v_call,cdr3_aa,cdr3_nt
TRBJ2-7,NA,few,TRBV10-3,CAISEGAYEQYF,TGTGCCATCAGTGAGGGTGCCTACGAGCAGTACTTC
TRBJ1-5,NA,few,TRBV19,CASSPSVGSGRYSNQPQHF,TGTGCCAGTAGTCCGAGCGTGGGGAGCGGACGGTATAGCAATCAGCCCCAGCATTTT
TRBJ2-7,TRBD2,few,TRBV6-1,CASRETKAGDTVISYEQYF,TGTGCCAGCAGGGAGACCAAAGCGGGGGACACCGTAATCTCCTACGAGCAGTACTTC
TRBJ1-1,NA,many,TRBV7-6,CASSLVEGNTEAFF,TGTGCCAGCAGCTTAGTTGAGGGGAACACTGAAGCTTTCTTT
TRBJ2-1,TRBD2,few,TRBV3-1,CASSQEGRGAGYNEQFF,TGTGCCAGCAGCCAAGAGGGGCGGGGGGCCGGATACAATGAGCAGTTCTTC
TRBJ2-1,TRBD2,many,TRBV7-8,CASSLPLAGGPNEQFF,TGTGCCAGCAGCTTACCCCTAGCGGGGGGGCCCAATGAGCAGTTCTTC
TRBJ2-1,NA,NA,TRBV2,CASSEGRGMEDNEQFF,TGTGCCAGCAGTGAAGGTCGCGGGATGGAGGACAATGAGCAGTTCTTC
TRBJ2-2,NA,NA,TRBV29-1,CSVGVLGNTGELFF,TGCAGCGTTGGAGTACTGGGGAACACCGGGGAGCTGTTTTTT
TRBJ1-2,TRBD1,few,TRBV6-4,CASSDSGTGNYGYTF,TGTGCCAGCAGTGACTCGGGGACAGGGAACTATGGCTACACCTTC
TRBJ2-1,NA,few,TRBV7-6,CASNSETPNEQFF,TGTGCCAGTAATTCGGAGACTCCTAATGAGCAGTTCTTC
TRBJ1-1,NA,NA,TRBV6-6,CASRFVGGGEAFF,TGTGCCAGCAGGTTTGTCGGGGGTGGTGAAGCTTTCTTT
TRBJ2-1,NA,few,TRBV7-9,CASSSTELHYNEQFF,TGTGCCAGCAGCTCCACAGAACTCCACTACAATGAGCAGTTCTTC
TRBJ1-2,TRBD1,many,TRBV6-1,CASTISRGGGYGYTF,TGTGCCAGCACCATTTCCCGAGGGGGCGGCTATGGCTACACCTTC
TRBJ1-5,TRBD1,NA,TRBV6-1,CASSLDRLAHQPQHF,TGTGCCAGCAGTCTGGACAGGCTGGCCCATCAGCCCCAGCATTTT
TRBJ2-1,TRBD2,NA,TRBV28,CASSPLEREGQFF,TGTGCCAGCAGTCCCCTTGAAAGGGAGGGGCAGTTCTTC
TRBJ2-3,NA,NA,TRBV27,CASRQEYTDTQYF,TGTGCCAGTAGGCAAGAGTATACAGATACGCAGTATTTT
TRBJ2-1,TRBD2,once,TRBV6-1,CASTLLAGAPGEQFF,TGTGCCAGCACCCTATTAGCGGGGGCCCCAGGTGAGCAGTTCTTC
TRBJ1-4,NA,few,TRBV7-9,CASGGSNEKLFF,TGTGCCAGCGGGGGGTCTAATGAAAAACTGTTTTTT
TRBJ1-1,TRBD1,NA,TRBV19,CASSFPDRANTEAFF,TGTGCCAGTAGTTTCCCGGACAGGGCGAACACTGAAGCTTTCTTT
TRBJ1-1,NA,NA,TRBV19,CASSIFGPHSPNTEAFF,TGTGCCAGTAGTATATTCGGCCCCCACAGCCCGAACACTGAAGCTTTCTTT
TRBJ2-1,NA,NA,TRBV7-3,CASSLIRPPFDEQFF,TGTGCCAGCAGCTTAATTCGTCCACCGTTCGATGAGCAGTTCTTC
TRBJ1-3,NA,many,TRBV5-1,CASSWDLSSGNTIYF,TGCGCCAGCAGCTGGGACTTAAGCTCTGGAAACACCATATATTTT
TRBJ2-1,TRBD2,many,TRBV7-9,CASSFAGGFNEQFF,TGTGCCAGCAGCTTCGCGGGGGGTTTCAATGAGCAGTTCTTC